Sequencing of this T cell receptor (beta chain) was carried out in a study of T-cell memory formation after mild COVID-19. TCRdb analysed the 5' RACE reads with MiXCR anew, one entry per CDR3 protein. Of about 430,000 distinct CDR3 sequences listed, 24% are singletons. The CDR3 is made up of 10 amino acids. Trimming took 6 bases from V and 14 from J, leaving 10 bases between them. Germline V CDR1 and CDR2: SNHLY, FYNNEI. Sequenced sample: PBMCs or a T cell subset sorted from them (not recorded which). The J gene is TRBJ2-2, the V gene TRBV2; possibly TRBD1 or TRBD2 for D (5 bases each). This clonotype originated in an adult woman who had mild COVID-19 (a few samples of this study predate the infection). Cell type and time point are not known. The CDR3 here is CASRRGALFF. In DNA, the CDR3 is TGTGCCAGCAGAAGAGGGGCCCTGTTTTTT.